These 2 T cell receptor beta chains came from one sample sequenced in a study of T cells in Graves' hyperthyroidism and ophthalmopathy. Amplification of TCR beta CDR3 regions used RNA as the template. The TCR CDR3 was amplified in a first-round RT-PCR using the HTBI primer set. TCRdb used MiXCR to reprocess the multiplex PCR reads, holding one entry per CDR3 protein. The repertoire holds 350,000 to 450,000 distinct CDR3 sequences, 15% to 20% seen once, with around a third in the top ten. The material sequenced was blood. The receptors originated from a woman in her 30s with Graves' hyperthyroidism that later progressed to Graves' ophthalmopathy.

At least ten counts were recorded for this clonotype. The chain recombines TRBV20-1 with TRBJ2-6; weak D call: TRBD1 (6 bases). The CDR3 sequence is 16 residues long. CDR1 and CDR2 from the germline V gene are DFQATT and SNEGSKA (reference sequence). The V end was cut by 3 bases, the J end by 0 bases, with 12 bases between. The CDR3 loop reads CSARTGQTSGANVLTF. Here the CDR3 DNA reads TGCAGTGCTAGGACCGGACAGACCTCTGGGGCCAACGTCCTGACTTTC.

The gene calls are TRBV30 and TRBJ2-1, with D hard to call. CDR1 is GTSNPN and CDR2 is SVGIG in the germline V gene (reference sequence). The CDR3 loop spans 17 amino acids. Trimming stripped 0 bases from V and 0 bases from J, with 15 bases between. CDR3 sequence (DNA): TGTGCCTGGAGTGTGAGTTTTCAAAAGTTCTCCTACAATGAGCAGTTCTTC. It is translated as CAWSVSFQKFSYNEQFF.